Sequencing of this T cell receptor (beta chain) was carried out in a study of blood T cell repertoires in COVID-19. Study context: From T cells, B-cell-depleted T cells, or PBMCs came the material, which was cDNA or gDNA.

This CDR3 contains 16 residues. The germline V gene encodes CDR1 LGHDT and CDR2 YNNKEL (reference sequence). In regard to this clone: Relative to the germline gene, one junction end is altered; a read error may explain this.

Participant age was about 18 to 89 years, and participants resided in around 24 US areas. Before being deemed recovered, Cohort 3 donors had two negative PCRs, clearance, or symptom resolution. This table comes from immunoSEQ multiplex PCR, and its TCRdb copy is limited to in-frame clones, with some not included. The sample holds about 200,000 clones, 85% seen once. The sequenced sample consisted of PBMCs or T cells enriched from blood (not recorded which). This chain connects TRBV3-1 (or the pseudogene TRBV3-2) to TRBJ1-6; 7 nucleotides align to TRBD1. This sequence was found in a man aged 40-55 years who had recovered from COVID-19. Written as DNA, the CDR3 is TGTGCCAGCAGCAAAGAAGGACAGGCCTATAATTCACCCCTCCACTTT. Its protein is CASSKEGQAYNSPLHF.